Shown below are 18 T cell receptor beta chains from a single sample sequenced in a study of identical twins (dated by TCRdb to about 2016). The library was produced with 5' RACE. Sequenced on an Illumina HiSeq 2000. TCRdb handled the public reads itself, with Q25 trimming in fastp and clone calling in MiXCR, and kept productive beta chains. Records with the same CDR3 protein are collapsed into one entry carrying the most frequent genes and DNA. Present in this sample are 700,000 or so distinct CDR3 sequences, 8.5% to 9% of which were seen just once. Approximately 0.89% of the sample is held by the ten biggest clonotypes. The sample also formed part of further work on yellow fever vaccine responses in identical twins.

The sequenced sample consisted of PBMCs. The receptors derive from a woman under 30 in good health.

There are many counts of this clonotype. The rearrangement uses TRBV3-1 and TRBJ2-3, with TRBD2 identical over 10 bases. Germline V gene sequence: CDR1 LGHDT, CDR2 YNNKEL (reference sequence). The ends lost 6 bases at V and 0 bases at J; junction bases unmatched: 3. This CDR3 contains 15 residues. The CDR3 nucleotides are TGTGCCAGCAGGCGGACTAGCGGAAGCACAGATACGCAGTATTTT. It specifies CASRRTSGSTDTQYF.

In its sample, this clonotype was seen a few times. V is TRBV7-9 and J is TRBJ1-2; D unclear. Germline-derived CDR1 and CDR2 are SEHNR and FQNEAQ (reference sequence). This CDR3 has 13 amino acids. Between the trimmed V and J ends, which lost 7 bases and 2 bases, there was a span of 11 bases. This chain's CDR3 is CASNSPGNYGYTF. The CDR3 bases are TGTGCCAGCAACAGTCCGGGGAACTATGGCTACACCTTC.

This clonotype came up many times. The chain joins TRBV28 to TRBJ2-3; D may match TRBD1 or TRBD2 (6 bases each). This CDR3 is built from 15 residues. The V and J ends lost 5 bases and 0 bases respectively, with 12 bases between them. Germline loops: CDR1 MDHEN, CDR2 SYDVKM. The CDR3 is CASSPQGGSTDTQYF. CDR3 nucleotides: TGTGCCAGCAGTCCCCAAGGGGGGAGCACAGATACGCAGTATTTT.

This clonotype was observed many times. The chain uses TRBV7-3 and TRBJ2-2, with a possible D match to TRBD1 (6 bases). CDR3 length: 16 amino acids. CDR1 is SGHTA and CDR2 is FQGTGA in the germline V gene. V dropped 4 bases and J dropped 1 base, with 13 bases sitting between them. Here the CDR3 reads CASSSSLDRNTGELFF. CDR3 DNA: TGTGCCAGCAGCTCCTCTCTGGACAGGAACACCGGGGAGCTGTTTTTT.

This clonotype was observed a handful of times. The chain recombines TRBV14 with TRBJ2-2; 8 nucleotides agree with TRBD1. Unmatched junction bases numbered 5, after V lost 2 bases and J lost 3 bases. CDR3 length: 16 amino acids. Germline CDR1 SGHDN, CDR2 FVKESK. CDR3 DNA: TGTGCCAGCAGCCAAATCAGGGGGCGCGACACCGGGGAGCTGTTTTTT. Encoded protein: CASSQIRGRDTGELFF.

CDR3 sequence reads: CASSEFVGGYGYTF. In DNA form, the CDR3 reads TGTGCCAGCAGTGAATTTGTTGGGGGCTATGGCTACACCTTC. The chain recombines TRBV25-1 with TRBJ1-2; a possible D gene is TRBD1 (5 bases). This CDR3 is 14 amino acids long. Trimming cost V 1 base and J 4 bases, with 10 bases left between them. CDR1 is MGHDK, CDR2 SYGVNS, per germline.

In its sample, this clonotype was seen many times. J is TRBJ2-1 and V is TRBV29-1, with D perhaps being TRBD1 or TRBD2 (6 bases each). Trimming stripped 4 bases from V and 12 bases from J, with 16 bases between. In germline, CDR1 is SQVTM, CDR2 ANQGSEA. This CDR3 comprises 12 residues. In nucleotides, the CDR3 is TGCAGCGTTGCAGAGGAAGGGGGGTCGCAGTTCTTC. This translates into CSVAEEGGSQFF.

This clonotype was seen more than once but under ten times. The chain carries TRBV20-1 and TRBJ2-3; a possible D gene is TRBD2 (5 bases). The germline V gene encodes CDR1 DFQATT and CDR2 SNEGSKA (reference sequence). The CDR3 spans 14 residues. Trimming took off 5 bases at V and 0 bases at J, with 12 bases between the two ends. DNA for the CDR3: TGCAGTGCTGTTGTTGGGAGAAGCACAGATACGCAGTATTTT. This translates into CSAVVGRSTDTQYF.

This rearrangement joins TRBV20-1 to TRBJ2-6; TRBD1 agrees at 7 bases. Unmatched junction bases numbered 6, after V lost 0 bases and J lost 7 bases. This CDR3 is 15 amino acids long. Germline V lookup: CDR1 DFQATT, CDR2 SNEGSKA (reference sequence). The CDR3 reads CSARENRGRANVLTF. The CDR3 DNA reads TGCAGTGCTAGAGAAAACAGGGGAAGAGCCAACGTCCTGACTTTC.

The sample holds many counts of this clonotype. The V call is TRBV20-1, the J call TRBJ2-1; TRBD1 agrees at 7 bases. V lost 1 base, J lost 0 bases, and 6 bases stayed unmatched. The CDR3 loop spans 16 amino acids. The germline V gene has CDR1 DFQATT and CDR2 SNEGSKA (reference sequence). The CDR3 DNA follows: TGCAGTGCTAGAGGCCAGGGGGTAAGCTCCTACAATGAGCAGTTCTTC. This gives the protein CSARGQGVSSYNEQFF.

There are many counts of this clonotype. V and J are TRBV12-3 or TRBV12-4 and TRBJ2-3; no clear D. CDR3 size: 13 residues. Trimming removed 2 bases at V and 2 bases at J, with 5 bases between. CDR3 amino acids: CASSLQDTDTQYF. DNA for the CDR3: TGTGCCAGCAGTTTACAGGACACAGATACGCAGTATTTT.

This clonotype was seen a few times. This chain uses TRBV6-1 with TRBJ2-1; 14 positions match TRBD2. V lost 7 bases and J lost 7; bases outside the gene matches: 6. Germline assignment: CDR1 MNHNS and CDR2 SASEGT. The CDR3 sequence is 15 residues long. The DNA for the CDR3 is TGTGCCAGCACCCGACTAGCGGGGGGGAGAAATGAGCAGTTCTTC. Its protein is CASTRLAGGRNEQFF.

Only a few counts were recorded for this clonotype. The chain employs TRBV7-9 and TRBJ2-2; 11 nucleotides match TRBD2. This CDR3 has 16 residues. The J segment lost 4 bases and the V segment lost 2 bases, leaving 3 bases of the junction unmatched. Germline CDR1 SEHNR, CDR2 FQNEAQ (reference sequence). The CDR3 is CASSLLGLAVTGELFF. The CDR3 DNA reads TGTGCCAGCAGCTTACTGGGACTAGCGGTCACCGGGGAGCTGTTTTTT.

This clonotype was counted between two and nine times. This rearrangement joins TRBV4-3 to TRBJ2-7, with D perhaps matching TRBD2 (6 bases). The V gene lost 0 bases and the J gene lost 2 bases, with 17 bases spanning the gap. Germline values: CDR1 LGHNA, CDR2 YSLEER. The CDR3 loop spans 17 amino acids. The CDR3 DNA follows: TGCGCCAGCAGCCAAGACGCGGGACCCCGGAACCCCTACGAGCAGTACTTC. Encoded protein: CASSQDAGPRNPYEQYF.

This clonotype was observed a handful of times. The V and J genes are TRBV7-2 and TRBJ1-4, with TRBD1 matching over 9 bases. The CDR3 consists of 14 residues. Germline loops: CDR1 SGHTA, CDR2 FQGNSA. V lost 5 bases to trimming and J lost 8 bases; unmatched junction nucleotides: 6. The DNA of the CDR3 is TGTGCCAGCAGCCCGGGACAGGGTAGCGAAAAACTGTTTTTT. Encoded protein: CASSPGQGSEKLFF.

The table lists this clonotype with a few counts. The chain's CDR3 is CASSDTGGETQYF. CDR3 nucleotide sequence: TGTGCCAGCAGCGATACAGGGGGCGAGACCCAGTACTTC. The chain uses TRBV7-3 and TRBJ2-5; 9 bases map to TRBD1. Looked up from germline, CDR1 is SGHTA and CDR2 is FQGTGA. With 5 bases clipped from V and 5 bases from J, the junction kept 3 bases outside the gene matches. The CDR3 loop spans 13 amino acids.

The chain is built from TRBV2 and TRBJ1-4; D gene uncertain. With 7 bases removed from V and 3 bases from J, the gap between germline ends came to 9 bases. This CDR3 contains 13 residues. Per germline, CDR1 SNHLY and CDR2 FYNNEI. CDR3 bases: TGTGCCAGCATTCGGAGATCTAATGAAAAACTGTTTTTT. Translated, it gives CASIRRSNEKLFF.

This clonotype was recorded many times. The rearrangement uses TRBV5-1 and TRBJ1-5; 7 nucleotides agree with TRBD1. Germline V gene sequence: CDR1 SGHRS, CDR2 YFSETQ. The CDR3 consists of 14 residues. V gave up 4 bases and J gave up 4 bases; unmatched junction bases: 5. Here the CDR3 reads CASSPGQTNQPQHF. The CDR3 nucleotides read TGCGCCAGCAGCCCGGGACAGACAAATCAGCCCCAGCATTTT. The full variable domain, with the rest looked up from reference TRBV5-1 and TRBJ1-5, is KAGVTQTPRYLIKTRGQQVTLSCSPISGHRSVSWYQQTPGQGLQFLFEYFSETQRNKGNFPGRFSGRQFSNSRSEMNVSTLELGDSALYLCASSPGQTNQPQHFGDGTRLSIL.